These 25 T cell receptor beta chains originate from one sample sequenced in a study of CD8 T cells in ankylosing spondylitis. MiXCR was run by TCRdb on the 5' RACE reads, yielding one entry per CDR3 protein. This table holds about 130,000 distinct CDR3 sequences, roughly 8.8% found once. Material for sequencing was blood, either unsorted or a sorted T cell fraction (not recorded which). The receptor source for this set is a male donor with ankylosing spondylitis or in good health (not recorded which).

This clonotype occurred many times. The chain combines TRBV7-2 with TRBJ1-2; 9 bases fit TRBD1. J was trimmed by 8 bases and V by 5 bases; bases with no gene match: 12. CDR3 size: 15 residues. The germline V gene encodes CDR1 SGHTA and CDR2 FQGNSA. CDR3 region: CASSETVQGAQGYTF. In DNA form, the CDR3 reads TGTGCCAGCAGCGAAACCGTACAGGGGGCGCAAGGCTACACCTTC.

This clonotype has a count of ten or more. The chain couples TRBV20-1 to TRBJ2-7, with 8 nucleotides matching TRBD1. The CDR3 length is 14 residues. Germline-derived CDR1 and CDR2 are DFQATT and SNEGSKA (reference sequence). Unmatched junction bases numbered 7, after V lost 1 base and J lost 5 bases. As DNA, the CDR3 is TGCAGTGCTAGAGTTGGGACAGGACCCCACGAGCAGTACTTC. This codes for CSARVGTGPHEQYF.

CDR3 DNA sequence: TGTGCCAGCAGCCAACTACCGACAGGGGGCTTGGAGACCCAGTACTTC. The encoded protein is CASSQLPTGGLETQYF. The chain is built from TRBV14 and TRBJ2-5; 10 bases line up with TRBD1. Germline CDR1 SGHDN, CDR2 FVKESK. This CDR3 contains 16 residues. V lost 2 bases and J lost 5; bases outside the gene matches: 8.

This clonotype was recorded once. A clone one base away is much larger, so this may be a read error. The chain links TRBV12-3 or TRBV12-4 to TRBJ2-1; D is unresolved. The CDR3 sequence is 18 residues long. This CDR3 reads CACSSQYDGQRNYNEQFF. The CDR3 coding sequence is TGTGCCTGCAGTTCCCAGTATGACGGGCAGCGTAACTACAATGAGCAGTTCTTC.

The table lists this clonotype with many counts. The chain uses TRBV6-2 or TRBV6-3 and TRBJ2-1; 12 nucleotides match TRBD2. CDR3 length: 14 amino acids. J was trimmed by 9 bases and V by 8 bases; bases with no gene match: 8. Germline V gene sequence: CDR1 MNHEY, CDR2 SVGEGT. The DNA of the CDR3 is TGTGCCAGCGGCCCGACTAGCGGGAGAACTGAGCAGTTCTTC. This encodes CASGPTSGRTEQFF.

This clonotype has ten or more counts. V is TRBV20-1 and J is TRBJ1-2; no definite D call. This CDR3 spans 11 amino acids. V was cut by 3 bases and J by 4 bases, with 6 bases left in between. The germline V gene has CDR1 DFQATT and CDR2 SNEGSKA (reference sequence). The CDR3 coding sequence is TGCAGTGCTAGCGCCGGCTATGGCTACACCTTC. As protein: CSASAGYGYTF.

This clonotype has more than one count but fewer than ten. The chain has TRBV20-1 and TRBJ2-1, with D unclear. The germline V gene has CDR1 DFQATT and CDR2 SNEGSKA (reference sequence). There are 15 residues in the CDR3. Between the trimmed V and J ends, which lost 3 bases and 0 bases, there was a span of 12 bases. The CDR3 protein is CSASTSARSYNEQFF. The CDR3 DNA sequence: TGCAGTGCTAGTACCAGCGCCCGCTCCTACAATGAGCAGTTCTTC.

The V call is TRBV12-3 or TRBV12-4, the J call TRBJ1-5, with D possibly matching TRBD1 (5 bases). Trimming removed 3 bases at V and 0 bases at J, with 12 bases between. There are 16 residues in the CDR3. The CDR3 DNA reads TGTGCCAGCAGTTTGGGTGGGGCGGCTAGCAATCAGCCCCAGCATTTT. Translating it yields CASSLGGAASNQPQHF.

This chain joins TRBV5-1 and TRBJ2-7; 10 bases align to TRBD1. The CDR3 spans 14 residues. CDR1 is SGHRS, CDR2 YFSETQ, per germline. V was pared by 4 bases and J by 6 bases, with 7 bases of the junction left unmatched. CDR3 region: CASSGWDRGGEQYF. CDR3 nucleotide sequence: TGCGCCAGCAGCGGATGGGACAGGGGCGGCGAGCAGTACTTC.

This clonotype occurred a few times. The chain's CDR3 is CATSRDLYSGSIYEQYF. The CDR3 bases are TGTGCCACCAGCAGAGATCTGTACAGCGGGAGTATTTACGAGCAGTACTTC. This chain connects TRBV15 to TRBJ2-7; TRBD2 aligns across 8 bases. Germline CDR1 LNHNV, CDR2 YYDKDF (reference sequence). The CDR3 is 17 residues long. V was pared by 0 bases and J by 4 bases, with 11 bases of the junction left unmatched.

This clonotype was found a few times. This rearrangement joins TRBV7-6 to TRBJ2-4; 10 nucleotides agree with TRBD2. Germline loops: CDR1 SGHVS, CDR2 FNYEAQ. The CDR3 is 16 residues long. J was trimmed by 2 bases and V by 5 bases; bases with no gene match: 6. The CDR3 loop reads CASSALAGDPKNIQYF. The CDR3 region has the DNA TGTGCCAGCAGCGCGCTAGCGGGAGATCCCAAAAACATTCAGTACTTC.

As concerns this clonotype: A much larger clone differs by one base, so this may be a read error. The J gene is TRBJ2-1, the V gene TRBV6-1; TRBD1 might be the D (6 bases). The V gene's germline CDR1 is MNHNS and CDR2 SASEGT. V lost 5 bases, J lost 0 bases, and 11 bases lay in between. The CDR3 extends over 15 amino acids. The CDR3 reads CASSRQASSYNEQFF. DNA for the CDR3: TGTGCCAGCAGTAGACAGGCGAGCTCCTACAATGAGCAGTTCTTC.

The chain is built from TRBV28 and TRBJ2-5; D not certain. This CDR3 has 14 residues. Trimming shortened V by 1 base and J by 2 bases, and 8 bases separated the two germline ends. CDR1 is MDHEN, CDR2 SYDVKM, per germline. The CDR3 DNA sequence: TGTGCCAGCAGTTTATTCGATGGGCAAGAGACCCAGTACTTC. It encodes CASSLFDGQETQYF.

This clonotype was detected many times. The rearrangement links TRBV2 to TRBJ2-1; no clear D. The germline V gene has CDR1 SNHLY and CDR2 FYNNEI. V lost 6 bases and J 7 bases, leaving 4 bases between the germline ends. The CDR3 covers 10 residues. The CDR3 reads CASRLNEQFF. The CDR3 DNA reads as TGTGCCAGCAGATTGAATGAGCAGTTCTTC.

This sequence joins TRBV20-1 and TRBJ2-4; 8 bases align to TRBD2. V shed 6 bases, J shed 0 bases, and the junction held 19 bases outside the gene matches. The length of the CDR3 is 19 residues. The V gene's germline CDR1 is DFQATT and CDR2 SNEGSKA (reference sequence). CDR3 sequence (DNA): TGCAGTGCCCCCTCGTCGGGCCTAGCGGGCCCACTAGCCAAAAACATTCAGTACTTC. It codes for CSAPSSGLAGPLAKNIQYF.

In its sample, this clonotype was seen once. One base away lies a much larger clone, so this may be a sequencing read error. The rearrangement joins TRBV5-1 to TRBJ1-4; D gene uncertain. Germline V lookup: CDR1 SGHRS, CDR2 YFSETQ. The CDR3 runs to 15 residues. CDR3 protein: CASSLSWRANAKLFF. As DNA, the CDR3 is TGCGCCAGCAGCTTGTCCTGGAGGGCTAATGCAAAACTGTTTTTT.

This clonotype was seen repeatedly, ten times or more. The genes are TRBV20-1 and TRBJ1-2; TRBD1 aligns across 7 bases. The CDR3 is made up of 14 amino acids. Losses at the gene ends were 5 bases for V and 6 bases for J; bases not matched to a gene: 12. Germline CDR1 is DFQATT and CDR2 is SNEGSKA (reference sequence). CDR3 DNA: TGCAGTGCTTTAGCTCGACAGGGTGATAATGGCTACACCTTC. Its protein product is CSALARQGDNGYTF.

In its sample, this clonotype was seen a few times. DNA of the CDR3: TGTGCCAGCAGTTTCTATAAGGGGGATAACTATGGCTACACCTTC. Amino acid sequence: CASSFYKGDNYGYTF. This chain connects TRBV12-3 or TRBV12-4 to TRBJ1-2, with a weak D call TRBD1 (6 bases). This CDR3 spans 15 amino acids. V was clipped by 3 bases and J by 1 base, with 12 bases between them.

This clonotype was detected many times. The gene calls are TRBV7-2 and TRBJ2-7; D possibly matches TRBD1 or TRBD2 (6 bases each). The germline CDR1 and CDR2 sequences are SGHTA and FQGNSA. CDR3 length: 15 residues. V shed 5 bases and J shed 4 bases, with 18 bases lying between them. The CDR3 bases are TGTGCCAGCAGCCCCCGACCGAGGGGGGCTTACGAGCAGTACTTC. It yields the protein CASSPRPRGAYEQYF. Complete variable domain (other parts from reference TRBV7-2 and TRBJ2-7): GAGVSQSPSNKVTEKGKDVELRCDPISGHTALYWYRQSLGQGLEFLIYFQGNSAPDKSGLPSDRFSAERTGGSVSTLTIQRTQQEDSAVYLCASSPRPRGAYEQYFGPGTRLTVT.

This clonotype was counted ten times or more. The rearrangement uses TRBV12-3 or TRBV12-4 and TRBJ2-4; the D gene is possibly TRBD1 (5 bases). This CDR3 is 15 amino acids long. V was pared by 6 bases and J by 9 bases, with 21 bases between. CDR3 in amino acids: CASSSRARAMGIQYF. CDR3 coding DNA: TGTGCCAGCAGCTCCAGGGCTAGGGCGATGGGCATTCAGTACTTC.

This clonotype showed up many times. The chain couples TRBV20-1 to TRBJ2-3; no clear D. Germline CDR1 is DFQATT and CDR2 is SNEGSKA (reference sequence). V lost 2 bases and J 4 bases, leaving 4 bases between the germline ends. The CDR3 is made up of 11 amino acids. The CDR3 spells CSARIADTQYF. For the CDR3, the DNA is TGCAGTGCTAGAATTGCAGATACGCAGTATTTT.

This clonotype was counted many times. The gene calls are TRBV27 and TRBJ2-1; the match to TRBD2 covers 10 bases. Per the germline V gene, CDR1 is MNHEY and CDR2 is SMNVEV (reference sequence). Trimming at V came to 5 bases and at J to 2 bases, leaving 3 bases not matched to a gene. The CDR3 covers 15 residues. CDR3 sequence: CASSEREGPYNEQFF. The CDR3 DNA is TGTGCCAGCAGTGAGCGGGAGGGCCCCTACAATGAGCAGTTCTTC.

This clonotype was counted between two and nine times. The chain joins TRBV28 to TRBJ1-1, with D perhaps TRBD1 (6 bases). Trimming removed 1 base at V and 11 bases at J, with 20 bases between. There are 15 residues in the CDR3. Germline V gene sequence: CDR1 MDHEN, CDR2 SYDVKM. CDR3 sequence: CASSLSRGAPSWAFF. Here the CDR3 DNA reads TGTGCCAGCAGTTTATCGAGGGGGGCGCCGAGTTGGGCTTTCTTT.

Only a few counts were recorded for this clonotype. The chain employs TRBV20-1 and TRBJ2-1; 7 bases align to TRBD2. V trimming: 6 bases; J trimming: 5 bases; junction bases outside the gene matches: 10. The CDR3 runs to 14 residues. The V gene's germline CDR1 is DFQATT and CDR2 SNEGSKA (reference sequence). CDR3 protein: CSARRASGNNEQFF. Written as DNA, the CDR3 is TGCAGTGCCCGAAGGGCTAGCGGAAACAATGAGCAGTTCTTC.

This clonotype showed up many times. The CDR3 nucleotides are TGTGCCAGCAGCCTAGGGGGCGCCCGTAGCTCCGAGCAGTACTTC. Translated: CASSLGGARSSEQYF. V usage is TRBV7-2 and J usage is TRBJ2-7; TRBD1 aligns across 7 bases. Germline-derived CDR1 and CDR2 are SGHTA and FQGNSA. The V gene end was trimmed by 5 bases and the J gene end by 6 bases; junction bases not matched to a gene: 13. CDR3 length equals 15 residues.